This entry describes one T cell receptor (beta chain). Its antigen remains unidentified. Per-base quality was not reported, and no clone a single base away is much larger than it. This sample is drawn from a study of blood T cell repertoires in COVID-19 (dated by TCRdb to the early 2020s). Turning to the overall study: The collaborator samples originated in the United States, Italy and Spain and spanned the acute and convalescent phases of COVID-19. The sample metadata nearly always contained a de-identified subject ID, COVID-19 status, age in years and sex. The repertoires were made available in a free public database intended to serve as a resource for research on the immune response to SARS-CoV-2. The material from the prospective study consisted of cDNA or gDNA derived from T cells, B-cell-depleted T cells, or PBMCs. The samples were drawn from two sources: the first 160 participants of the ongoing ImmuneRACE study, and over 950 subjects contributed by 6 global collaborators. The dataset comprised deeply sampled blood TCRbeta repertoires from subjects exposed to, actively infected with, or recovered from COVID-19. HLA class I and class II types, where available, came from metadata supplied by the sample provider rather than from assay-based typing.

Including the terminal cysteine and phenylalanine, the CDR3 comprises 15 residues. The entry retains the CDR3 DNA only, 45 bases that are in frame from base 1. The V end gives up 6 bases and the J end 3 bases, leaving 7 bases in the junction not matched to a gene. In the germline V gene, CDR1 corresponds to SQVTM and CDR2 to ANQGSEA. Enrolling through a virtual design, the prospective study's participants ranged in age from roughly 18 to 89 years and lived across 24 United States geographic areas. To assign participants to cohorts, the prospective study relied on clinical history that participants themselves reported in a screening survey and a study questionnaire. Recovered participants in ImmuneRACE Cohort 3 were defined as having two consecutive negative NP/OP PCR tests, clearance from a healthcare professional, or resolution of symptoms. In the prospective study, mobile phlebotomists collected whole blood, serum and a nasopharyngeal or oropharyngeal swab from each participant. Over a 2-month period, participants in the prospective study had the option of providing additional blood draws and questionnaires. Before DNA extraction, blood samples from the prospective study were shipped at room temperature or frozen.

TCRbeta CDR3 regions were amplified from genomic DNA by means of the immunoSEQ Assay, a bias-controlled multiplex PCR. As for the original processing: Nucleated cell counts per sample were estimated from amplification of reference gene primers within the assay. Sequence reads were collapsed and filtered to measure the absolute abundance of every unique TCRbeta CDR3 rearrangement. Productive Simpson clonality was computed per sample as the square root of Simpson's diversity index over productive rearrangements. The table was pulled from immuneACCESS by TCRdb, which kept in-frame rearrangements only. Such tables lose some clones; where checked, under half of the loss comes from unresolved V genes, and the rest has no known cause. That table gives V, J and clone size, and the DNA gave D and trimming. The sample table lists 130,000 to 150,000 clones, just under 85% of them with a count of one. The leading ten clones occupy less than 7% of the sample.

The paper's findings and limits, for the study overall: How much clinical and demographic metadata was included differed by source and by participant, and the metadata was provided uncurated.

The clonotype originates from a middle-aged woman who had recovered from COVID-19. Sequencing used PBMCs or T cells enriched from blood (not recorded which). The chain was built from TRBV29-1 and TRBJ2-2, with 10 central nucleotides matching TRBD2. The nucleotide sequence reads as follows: TGCAGCGTCCTCCGGACTAGCGGAGACACCGGGGAGCTGTTTTTT. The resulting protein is CSVLRTSGDTGELFF.